Listed below are T cell receptor beta chains from one sample, sequenced in a study of T cells after yellow fever vaccination. MiXCR, run by TCRdb on the 5' RACE reads, gives a single entry per CDR3 protein. The sample contains a few hundred thousand distinct CDR3 sequences, 3% to 4.5% of which appear only once. The sequences come from PBMCs, collected on the day of the yellow fever booster vaccination. These receptors were taken from a man younger than 35 who received the YFV17D yellow fever vaccine. CDR3s include the opening cysteine and the closing phenylalanine or tryptophan. The D gene is left open where the match is weak. Some rows have no size entry. The others give once, few or many, or a class for an expanded clone.

d_gene,abundance,j_gene,v_gene,CDR3aa,CDR3nt
-,-,TRBJ2-5,TRBV20-1,CSAPPGPYQETQYF,TGCAGTGCTCCCCCCGGGCCGTACCAAGAGACCCAGTACTTC
-,-,TRBJ1-1,TRBV29-1,CSGTGMNTEAFF,TGCAGCGGAACAGGGATGAACACTGAAGCTTTCTTT
-,many,TRBJ2-6,TRBV5-6,CASSSTRGPSSGANVLTF,TGTGCCAGCAGCTCAACCCGGGGACCAAGCTCTGGGGCCAACGTCCTGACTTTC
TRBD1,many,TRBJ1-4,TRBV5-1,CASRPRTDRAPNEKLFF,TGCGCCAGCAGACCTAGAACGGACAGGGCACCTAATGAAAAACTGTTTTTT
TRBD2,many,TRBJ2-1,TRBV7-3,CASSLDLAGVNEQFF,TGTGCCAGCAGCTTAGATCTAGCGGGGGTCAATGAGCAGTTCTTC
-,many,TRBJ1-2,TRBV5-1,CASSLALESNYGYTF,TGCGCCAGCAGCTTGGCCTTAGAATCTAACTATGGCTACACCTTC
-,many,TRBJ1-1,TRBV18,CASSGTEMNTEAFF,TGTGCCAGCTCAGGTACAGAGATGAACACTGAAGCTTTCTTT
-,many,TRBJ1-1,TRBV5-4,CASRASGGRTEAFF,TGTGCCAGCAGGGCAAGTGGGGGGAGAACTGAAGCTTTCTTT
TRBD2,-,TRBJ2-1,TRBV7-3,CASSLYRGAYNEQFF,TGTGCCAGCAGCTTATACCGGGGGGCCTACAATGAGCAGTTCTTC
-,few,TRBJ1-4,TRBV5-1,CASSLSPTEKLFF,TGCGCCAGCAGCTTGTCCCCCACGGAAAAACTGTTTTTT
TRBD1,-,TRBJ1-6,TRBV3-1,CASSQDPRRGYNSPLHF,TGTGCCAGCAGCCAAGATCCTCGCAGGGGGTATAATTCACCCCTCCACTTT
-,many,TRBJ1-1,TRBV7-2,CASTRVGGEVATEAFF,TGTGCCAGCACCCGGGTTGGGGGCGAAGTTGCGACTGAAGCTTTCTTT
-,-,TRBJ2-2,TRBV11-2,CASRYLAPGELFF,TGTGCCAGCAGATATCTAGCTCCCGGGGAGCTGTTTTTT
TRBD1,few,TRBJ1-6,TRBV10-3,CAISGDRGDSPLHF,TGTGCCATCAGTGGAGACAGGGGGGATTCACCCCTCCACTTT
-,few,TRBJ1-2,TRBV7-2,CASSKREDPYGYTF,TGTGCCAGCAGCAAGCGAGAAGACCCCTATGGCTACACCTTC
-,-,TRBJ2-3,TRBV4-1,CASSRRGGGTDTQYF,TGCGCCAGCAGCCGCCGTGGAGGGGGCACAGATACGCAGTATTTT
-,-,TRBJ2-5,TRBV6-2/TRBV6-3,CASSYDNRQETQYF,TGTGCCAGCAGTTACGACAATAGACAAGAGACCCAGTACTTC
TRBD2,few,TRBJ2-2,TRBV4-3,CASSQEGGAGELFF,TGCGCCAGCAGCCAAGAGGGAGGGGCCGGGGAGCTGTTTTTT
TRBD1,-,TRBJ1-2,TRBV20-1,CSARRPGTENGYTF,TGCAGTGCTAGACGCCCTGGGACAGAGAATGGCTACACCTTC
TRBD1,few,TRBJ2-1,TRBV3-1,CASSHKTGFLNEQFF,TGTGCCAGCAGCCATAAGACAGGGTTTTTGAATGAGCAGTTCTTC
-,many,TRBJ2-7,TRBV7-2,CASSLGTKTYEQYF,TGTGCCAGCAGCTTGGGGACAAAAACCTACGAGCAGTACTTC
TRBD1,-,TRBJ2-2,TRBV2,CASSGQGSTGELFF,TGTGCCAGCAGTGGACAGGGGAGCACCGGGGAGCTGTTTTTT
TRBD2,-,TRBJ2-2,TRBV7-2,CASSFRAGGPNTGELFF,TGTGCCAGCAGCTTCCGAGCGGGGGGTCCAAACACCGGGGAGCTGTTTTTT
-,few,TRBJ2-3,TRBV29-1,CSVEGGWGITDTQYF,TGCAGCGTTGAAGGGGGTTGGGGGATCACAGATACGCAGTATTTT
TRBD1,few,TRBJ1-1,TRBV20-1,CSARGQGRLYTEAFF,TGCAGTGCTAGGGGACAGGGGCGATTGTACACTGAAGCTTTCTTT
-,many,TRBJ1-1,TRBV20-1,CSARESGNTEAFF,TGCAGTGCTAGAGAGTCAGGGAACACTGAAGCTTTCTTT
TRBD2,-,TRBJ2-4,TRBV14,CASSLPGGLPGGNIQYF,TGTGCCAGCAGCCTTCCCGGGGGACTTCCGGGAGGAAACATTCAGTACTTC
-,-,TRBJ2-2,TRBV18,CASPSGKNTGELFF,TGTGCCAGCCCCAGCGGCAAGAACACCGGGGAGCTGTTTTTT
TRBD1,many,TRBJ2-5,TRBV6-5,CASSYTTGSGETQYF,TGTGCCAGCAGTTACACGACAGGGTCTGGAGAGACCCAGTACTTC
-,many,TRBJ1-2,TRBV11-2,CASSLRSGYGYTF,TGTGCCAGCAGCTTACGTTCGGGCTATGGCTACACCTTC
-,many,TRBJ2-3,TRBV20-1,CSAQDSTTDTQYF,TGCAGTGCTCAGGACAGTACCACAGATACGCAGTATTTT
TRBD2,few,TRBJ2-5,TRBV13,CASSSGLAETQYF,TGTGCCAGCAGCTCCGGACTAGCTGAGACCCAGTACTTC
-,many,TRBJ1-3,TRBV7-8,CASSLAGANTIYF,TGTGCCAGCAGCTTAGCGGGGGCAAACACCATATATTTT
TRBD2,many,TRBJ2-7,TRBV10-3,CAISEDLRGLAGSYEQYF,TGTGCCATCAGTGAGGACTTGAGGGGACTAGCGGGGAGCTACGAGCAGTACTTC
-,many,TRBJ1-5,TRBV5-6,CASSRRDQPQHF,TGTGCCAGCAGTAGGCGGGATCAGCCCCAGCATTTT